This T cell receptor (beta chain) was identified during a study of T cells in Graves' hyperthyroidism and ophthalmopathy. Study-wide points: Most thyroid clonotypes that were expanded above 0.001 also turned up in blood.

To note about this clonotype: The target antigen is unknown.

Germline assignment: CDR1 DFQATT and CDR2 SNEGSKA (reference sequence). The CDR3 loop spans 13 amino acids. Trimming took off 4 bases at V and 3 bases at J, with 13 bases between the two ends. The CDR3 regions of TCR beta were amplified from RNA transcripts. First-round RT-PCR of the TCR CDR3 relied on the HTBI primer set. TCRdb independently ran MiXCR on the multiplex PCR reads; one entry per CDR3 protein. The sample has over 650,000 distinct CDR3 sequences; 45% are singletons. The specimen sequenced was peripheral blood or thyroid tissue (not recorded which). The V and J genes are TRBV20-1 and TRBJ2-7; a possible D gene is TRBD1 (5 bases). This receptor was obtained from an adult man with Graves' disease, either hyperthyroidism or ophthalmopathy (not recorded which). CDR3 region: CSATGPQGYEQYF. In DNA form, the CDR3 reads TGCAGTGCTACCGGTCCCCAGGGCTACGAGCAGTACTTC.